This TCR beta chain was recovered during a study of OX40 agonist ivuxolimab in advanced cancers. Whole-study context: Partial responses were achieved by three patients: one hepatocellular carcinoma, two cutaneous melanoma.

Libraries were prepared by immunoSEQ multiplex PCR; TCRdb keeps only in-frame clonotypes and omits some of them. Of some 77,000 clones in the sample, roughly 93% are singletons; the top ten hold approximately 0.32%. This clonotype originated in an adult with an advanced solid tumor such as melanoma, head and neck, liver or kidney cancer. The sequencing used CD4+ or CD8+ T cells sorted from blood, collected in a trial of the OX40 agonist ivuxolimab.

CDR3 loop: CASSFMGSQETQYF. The CDR3 region has the DNA TGTGCCAGCAGCTTTATGGGCAGCCAAGAGACCCAGTACTTC. The V gene is TRBV5-4, the J gene TRBJ2-5; D is uncertain. The CDR3 is 14 residues long. Germline V lookup: CDR1 SGHNT, CDR2 YYREEE (reference sequence). Trimming took 2 bases from V and 1 from J, leaving 9 bases between them.